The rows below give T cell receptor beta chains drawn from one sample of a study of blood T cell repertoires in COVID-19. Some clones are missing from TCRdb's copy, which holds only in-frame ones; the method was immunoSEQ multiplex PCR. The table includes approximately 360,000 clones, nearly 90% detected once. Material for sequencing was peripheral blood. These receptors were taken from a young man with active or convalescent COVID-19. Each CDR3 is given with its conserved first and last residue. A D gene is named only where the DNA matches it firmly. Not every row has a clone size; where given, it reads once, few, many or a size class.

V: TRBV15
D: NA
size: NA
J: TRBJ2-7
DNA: TGTGCCACCAGCAGGGGGGACATCTACGAGCAGTACTTC
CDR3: CATSRGDIYEQYF

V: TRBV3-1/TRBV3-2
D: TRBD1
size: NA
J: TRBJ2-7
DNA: TGTGCCAGCAGCCAACGGGACAGGGGCTACGAGCAGTACTTC
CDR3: CASSQRDRGYEQYF

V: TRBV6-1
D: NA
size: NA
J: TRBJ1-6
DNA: TGTGCCAGCAGTGCCGGTGGAGGGGAATCACCCCTCCACTTT
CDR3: CASSAGGGESPLHF

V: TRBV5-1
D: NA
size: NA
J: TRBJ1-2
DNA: TGCGCCAGCAGCCAGTGGACAGCGTCCGTTAACTATGGCTACACCTTC
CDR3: CASSQWTASVNYGYTF

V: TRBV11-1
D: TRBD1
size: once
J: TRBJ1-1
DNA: TGTGCCAGCAGCTCCCGGGACAGGGGGCTGAGGACTGAAGCTTTCTTT
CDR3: CASSSRDRGLRTEAFF

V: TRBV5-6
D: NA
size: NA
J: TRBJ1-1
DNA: TGTGCCAGCAGCTGGGGGGGACATAACACTGAAGCTTTCTTT
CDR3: CASSWGGHNTEAFF

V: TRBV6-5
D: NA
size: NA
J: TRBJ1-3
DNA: TGTGCCAGCAGTTACCCTACAGGGTCTGGAAACACCATATATTTT
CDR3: CASSYPTGSGNTIYF

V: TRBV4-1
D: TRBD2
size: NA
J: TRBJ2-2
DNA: TGCGCCAGCGGGGGGGTTAACACCGGGGAGCTGTTTTTT
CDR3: CASGGVNTGELFF

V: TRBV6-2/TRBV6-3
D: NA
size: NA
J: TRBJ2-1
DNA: TGTGCCAGCAGTCGGGAACAAGTAAATTTTGATGAGCAGTTCTTC
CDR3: CASSREQVNFDEQFF

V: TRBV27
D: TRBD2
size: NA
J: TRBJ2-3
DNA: TGTGCCTCTCGGGGGAGGGCCCGTCATACGCAGTATTTT
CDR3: CASRGRARHTQYF

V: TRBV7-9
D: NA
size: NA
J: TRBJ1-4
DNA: TGTGCCAGCAGCCCGTCGGCAACTAATGAAAAACTGTTTTTT
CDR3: CASSPSATNEKLFF

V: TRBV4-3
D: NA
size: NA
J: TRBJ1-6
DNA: TGCGCCAGCAGCCAAGACGGGAGGGGGAATTCACCCCTCCACTTT
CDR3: CASSQDGRGNSPLHF

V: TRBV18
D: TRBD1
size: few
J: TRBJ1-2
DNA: TGTGCCAGCTCACCAGGACAGGAAGATGGCTACACCTTC
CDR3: CASSPGQEDGYTF

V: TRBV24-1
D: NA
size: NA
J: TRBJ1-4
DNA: TGTGCCACCGCTCGCGATTCTAATGAAAAACTGTTTTTT
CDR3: CATARDSNEKLFF

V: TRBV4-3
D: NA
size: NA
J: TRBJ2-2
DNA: TGCGCCAGCAGCCAAGGGACAGCGGGGAACGGGGAGCTGTTTTTT
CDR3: CASSQGTAGNGELFF

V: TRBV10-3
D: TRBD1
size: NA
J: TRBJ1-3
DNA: TGTGCCACCCACCCGATGACAGGGTCCGGAAACACCATATATTTT
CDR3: CATHPMTGSGNTIYF

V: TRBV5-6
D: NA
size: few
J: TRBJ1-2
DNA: TGTGCCAGCAGCTTGGGACAGAAGATCTATGGCTACACCTTC
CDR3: CASSLGQKIYGYTF

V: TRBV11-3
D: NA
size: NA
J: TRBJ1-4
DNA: TGTGCCAGCAGGAAAAGAGAGGGCGATGAAAAACTGTTTTTT
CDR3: CASRKREGDEKLFF

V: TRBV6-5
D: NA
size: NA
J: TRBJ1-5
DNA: TGTGCCAGCAGTTACGGTCCGGGGAGCAATCAGCCCCAGCATTTT
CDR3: CASSYGPGSNQPQHF

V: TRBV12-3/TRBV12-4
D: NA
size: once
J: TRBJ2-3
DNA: TGTGCCAGCAGCACACATAGCACAGATACGCAGTATTTT
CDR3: CASSTHSTDTQYF

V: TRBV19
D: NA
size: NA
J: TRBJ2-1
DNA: TGTGCCAGTACGGCGGGACCAAATTACAATGAGCAGTTCTTC
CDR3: CASTAGPNYNEQFF

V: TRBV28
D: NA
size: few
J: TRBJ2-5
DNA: TGTGCCAGCAGTACCTCCGGGACTGTAGCCCAGTACTTC
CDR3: CASSTSGTVAQYF

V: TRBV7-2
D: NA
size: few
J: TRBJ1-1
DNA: TGTGCCAGCAGCCGGGGGGGGCTTGGGGCTTTCTTT
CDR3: CASSRGGLGAFF

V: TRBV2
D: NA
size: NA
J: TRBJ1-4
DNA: TGTGCCAGCACTTCCGTAGCTAATGAAAAACTGTTTTTT
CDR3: CASTSVANEKLFF

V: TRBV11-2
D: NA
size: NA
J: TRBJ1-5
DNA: TGTGCCAGCAGTAGTGGACACCATAGCAATCAGCCCCAGCATTTT
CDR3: CASSSGHHSNQPQHF

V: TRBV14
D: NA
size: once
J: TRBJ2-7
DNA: TGTGCCAGCAGCCTACGTGCGGCGCCCTACGAGCAGTACTTC
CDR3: CASSLRAAPYEQYF

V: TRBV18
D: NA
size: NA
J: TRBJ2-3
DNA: TGTGCCAGCTCCCAAGTACAGGGAGTTAGGGTTACGCAGTATTTT
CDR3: CASSQVQGVRVTQYF

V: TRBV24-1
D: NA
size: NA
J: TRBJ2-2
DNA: NA
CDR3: CATSVPGNTGELFF

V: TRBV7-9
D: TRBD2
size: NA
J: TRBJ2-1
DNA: TGTGCCAGCAGCGCGGCGGGGGTTGAGCAGTTCTTC
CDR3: CASSAAGVEQFF

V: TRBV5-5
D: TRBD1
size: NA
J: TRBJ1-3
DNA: TGTGCCAGCAGCTTGGGACGACAGGGGAACTCTGGAAACACCATATATTTT
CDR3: CASSLGRQGNSGNTIYF

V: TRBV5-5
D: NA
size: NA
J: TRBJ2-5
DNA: TGTGCCAGCAGCCAAACGACTGGGACAATGGAGACCCAGTACTTC
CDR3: CASSQTTGTMETQYF

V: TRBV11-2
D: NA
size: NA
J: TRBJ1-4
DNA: TGTGCCAGCAGCTTAGATGCCCCAGGGTTGGGTGAAAAACTGTTTTTT
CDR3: CASSLDAPGLGEKLFF

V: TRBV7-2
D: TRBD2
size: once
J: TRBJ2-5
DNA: TGTGCCAGCAGCTACCGGACTAGCGGAAAAGAGACCCAGTACTTC
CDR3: CASSYRTSGKETQYF

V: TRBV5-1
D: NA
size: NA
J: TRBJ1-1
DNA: TGCGCCAGCAGCTTGGTGGGCAAGAACACTGAAGCTTTCTTT
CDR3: CASSLVGKNTEAFF

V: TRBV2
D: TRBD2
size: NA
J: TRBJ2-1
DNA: TGTGCCAGCGGGCGACTAGCGGGGGACAATGAGCAGTTCTTC
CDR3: CASGRLAGDNEQFF

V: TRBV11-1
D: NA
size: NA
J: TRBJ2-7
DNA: TGTGCCAGCAGCTTATACCACGGGTACGAGCAGTACTTC
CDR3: CASSLYHGYEQYF

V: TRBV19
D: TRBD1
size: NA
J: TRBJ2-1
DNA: TGTGCCAGTAAAATACAGGGGCTCTACAATGAGCAGTTCTTC
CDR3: CASKIQGLYNEQFF

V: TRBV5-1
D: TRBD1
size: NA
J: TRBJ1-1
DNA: TGCGCCAGCAGCTTGGATAGGACAGGCACTGAAGCTTTCTTT
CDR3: CASSLDRTGTEAFF

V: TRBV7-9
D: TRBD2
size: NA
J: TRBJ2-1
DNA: TGTGCCAGCAGCACGGGACTAGCGCAAAAAGCAGAGCAGTTCTTC
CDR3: CASSTGLAQKAEQFF

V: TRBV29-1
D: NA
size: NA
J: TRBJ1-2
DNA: TGCAGCGCCACAGGGAATAACTATGGCTACACCTTC
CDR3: CSATGNNYGYTF

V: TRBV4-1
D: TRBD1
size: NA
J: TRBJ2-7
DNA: TGCGCCAGCAGCCTGGGACAGTCCAGGCCCTACGAGCAGTACTTC
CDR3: CASSLGQSRPYEQYF

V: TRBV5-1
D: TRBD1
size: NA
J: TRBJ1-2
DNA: TGCGCCAGCAGCTTGGTAGCGGGACAGGGAAACTATGGCTACACCTTC
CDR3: CASSLVAGQGNYGYTF

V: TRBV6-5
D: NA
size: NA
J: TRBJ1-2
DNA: TGTGCCATCTTCCGTCTCTCCTATGGCTACACCTTC
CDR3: CAIFRLSYGYTF

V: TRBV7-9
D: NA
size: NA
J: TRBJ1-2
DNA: TGTGCCAGCAGCTTAAATTCAGGGAATGGCTACACCTTC
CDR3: CASSLNSGNGYTF

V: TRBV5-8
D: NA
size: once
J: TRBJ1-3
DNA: TGTGCCAGCAGCCCGGGATACTCTGGAAACACCATATATTTT
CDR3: CASSPGYSGNTIYF

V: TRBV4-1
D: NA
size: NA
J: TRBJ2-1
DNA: TGCGCCAGCAGCCACCCCCCCCGGGGGTCGCATGAGCAGTTCTTC
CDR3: CASSHPPRGSHEQFF

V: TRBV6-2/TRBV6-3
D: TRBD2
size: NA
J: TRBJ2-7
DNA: TGTGCCAGCAGCGGGGGGGGCGAGCAGTACTTC
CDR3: CASSGGGEQYF

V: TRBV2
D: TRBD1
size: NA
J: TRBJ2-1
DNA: TGTGCCAGCAACCATGCGGGGACAGGGGGTTACAATGAGCAGTTCTTC
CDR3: CASNHAGTGGYNEQFF

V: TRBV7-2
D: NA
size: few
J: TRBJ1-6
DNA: TGTGCCAGCAGCTTAGGTGGGGGGGATCTTTTATCCCTCCACTTT
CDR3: CASSLGGGDLLSLHF

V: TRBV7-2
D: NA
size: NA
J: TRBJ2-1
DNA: TGTGCCAGCAGCTTAGCAGGGCAGGGGTACAATGAGCAGTTCTTC
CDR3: CASSLAGQGYNEQFF

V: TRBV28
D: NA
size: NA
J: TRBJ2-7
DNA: TGTGCCAGCAGCGGCGGAAGCTTTGTGGAGCAGTACTTC
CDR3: CASSGGSFVEQYF